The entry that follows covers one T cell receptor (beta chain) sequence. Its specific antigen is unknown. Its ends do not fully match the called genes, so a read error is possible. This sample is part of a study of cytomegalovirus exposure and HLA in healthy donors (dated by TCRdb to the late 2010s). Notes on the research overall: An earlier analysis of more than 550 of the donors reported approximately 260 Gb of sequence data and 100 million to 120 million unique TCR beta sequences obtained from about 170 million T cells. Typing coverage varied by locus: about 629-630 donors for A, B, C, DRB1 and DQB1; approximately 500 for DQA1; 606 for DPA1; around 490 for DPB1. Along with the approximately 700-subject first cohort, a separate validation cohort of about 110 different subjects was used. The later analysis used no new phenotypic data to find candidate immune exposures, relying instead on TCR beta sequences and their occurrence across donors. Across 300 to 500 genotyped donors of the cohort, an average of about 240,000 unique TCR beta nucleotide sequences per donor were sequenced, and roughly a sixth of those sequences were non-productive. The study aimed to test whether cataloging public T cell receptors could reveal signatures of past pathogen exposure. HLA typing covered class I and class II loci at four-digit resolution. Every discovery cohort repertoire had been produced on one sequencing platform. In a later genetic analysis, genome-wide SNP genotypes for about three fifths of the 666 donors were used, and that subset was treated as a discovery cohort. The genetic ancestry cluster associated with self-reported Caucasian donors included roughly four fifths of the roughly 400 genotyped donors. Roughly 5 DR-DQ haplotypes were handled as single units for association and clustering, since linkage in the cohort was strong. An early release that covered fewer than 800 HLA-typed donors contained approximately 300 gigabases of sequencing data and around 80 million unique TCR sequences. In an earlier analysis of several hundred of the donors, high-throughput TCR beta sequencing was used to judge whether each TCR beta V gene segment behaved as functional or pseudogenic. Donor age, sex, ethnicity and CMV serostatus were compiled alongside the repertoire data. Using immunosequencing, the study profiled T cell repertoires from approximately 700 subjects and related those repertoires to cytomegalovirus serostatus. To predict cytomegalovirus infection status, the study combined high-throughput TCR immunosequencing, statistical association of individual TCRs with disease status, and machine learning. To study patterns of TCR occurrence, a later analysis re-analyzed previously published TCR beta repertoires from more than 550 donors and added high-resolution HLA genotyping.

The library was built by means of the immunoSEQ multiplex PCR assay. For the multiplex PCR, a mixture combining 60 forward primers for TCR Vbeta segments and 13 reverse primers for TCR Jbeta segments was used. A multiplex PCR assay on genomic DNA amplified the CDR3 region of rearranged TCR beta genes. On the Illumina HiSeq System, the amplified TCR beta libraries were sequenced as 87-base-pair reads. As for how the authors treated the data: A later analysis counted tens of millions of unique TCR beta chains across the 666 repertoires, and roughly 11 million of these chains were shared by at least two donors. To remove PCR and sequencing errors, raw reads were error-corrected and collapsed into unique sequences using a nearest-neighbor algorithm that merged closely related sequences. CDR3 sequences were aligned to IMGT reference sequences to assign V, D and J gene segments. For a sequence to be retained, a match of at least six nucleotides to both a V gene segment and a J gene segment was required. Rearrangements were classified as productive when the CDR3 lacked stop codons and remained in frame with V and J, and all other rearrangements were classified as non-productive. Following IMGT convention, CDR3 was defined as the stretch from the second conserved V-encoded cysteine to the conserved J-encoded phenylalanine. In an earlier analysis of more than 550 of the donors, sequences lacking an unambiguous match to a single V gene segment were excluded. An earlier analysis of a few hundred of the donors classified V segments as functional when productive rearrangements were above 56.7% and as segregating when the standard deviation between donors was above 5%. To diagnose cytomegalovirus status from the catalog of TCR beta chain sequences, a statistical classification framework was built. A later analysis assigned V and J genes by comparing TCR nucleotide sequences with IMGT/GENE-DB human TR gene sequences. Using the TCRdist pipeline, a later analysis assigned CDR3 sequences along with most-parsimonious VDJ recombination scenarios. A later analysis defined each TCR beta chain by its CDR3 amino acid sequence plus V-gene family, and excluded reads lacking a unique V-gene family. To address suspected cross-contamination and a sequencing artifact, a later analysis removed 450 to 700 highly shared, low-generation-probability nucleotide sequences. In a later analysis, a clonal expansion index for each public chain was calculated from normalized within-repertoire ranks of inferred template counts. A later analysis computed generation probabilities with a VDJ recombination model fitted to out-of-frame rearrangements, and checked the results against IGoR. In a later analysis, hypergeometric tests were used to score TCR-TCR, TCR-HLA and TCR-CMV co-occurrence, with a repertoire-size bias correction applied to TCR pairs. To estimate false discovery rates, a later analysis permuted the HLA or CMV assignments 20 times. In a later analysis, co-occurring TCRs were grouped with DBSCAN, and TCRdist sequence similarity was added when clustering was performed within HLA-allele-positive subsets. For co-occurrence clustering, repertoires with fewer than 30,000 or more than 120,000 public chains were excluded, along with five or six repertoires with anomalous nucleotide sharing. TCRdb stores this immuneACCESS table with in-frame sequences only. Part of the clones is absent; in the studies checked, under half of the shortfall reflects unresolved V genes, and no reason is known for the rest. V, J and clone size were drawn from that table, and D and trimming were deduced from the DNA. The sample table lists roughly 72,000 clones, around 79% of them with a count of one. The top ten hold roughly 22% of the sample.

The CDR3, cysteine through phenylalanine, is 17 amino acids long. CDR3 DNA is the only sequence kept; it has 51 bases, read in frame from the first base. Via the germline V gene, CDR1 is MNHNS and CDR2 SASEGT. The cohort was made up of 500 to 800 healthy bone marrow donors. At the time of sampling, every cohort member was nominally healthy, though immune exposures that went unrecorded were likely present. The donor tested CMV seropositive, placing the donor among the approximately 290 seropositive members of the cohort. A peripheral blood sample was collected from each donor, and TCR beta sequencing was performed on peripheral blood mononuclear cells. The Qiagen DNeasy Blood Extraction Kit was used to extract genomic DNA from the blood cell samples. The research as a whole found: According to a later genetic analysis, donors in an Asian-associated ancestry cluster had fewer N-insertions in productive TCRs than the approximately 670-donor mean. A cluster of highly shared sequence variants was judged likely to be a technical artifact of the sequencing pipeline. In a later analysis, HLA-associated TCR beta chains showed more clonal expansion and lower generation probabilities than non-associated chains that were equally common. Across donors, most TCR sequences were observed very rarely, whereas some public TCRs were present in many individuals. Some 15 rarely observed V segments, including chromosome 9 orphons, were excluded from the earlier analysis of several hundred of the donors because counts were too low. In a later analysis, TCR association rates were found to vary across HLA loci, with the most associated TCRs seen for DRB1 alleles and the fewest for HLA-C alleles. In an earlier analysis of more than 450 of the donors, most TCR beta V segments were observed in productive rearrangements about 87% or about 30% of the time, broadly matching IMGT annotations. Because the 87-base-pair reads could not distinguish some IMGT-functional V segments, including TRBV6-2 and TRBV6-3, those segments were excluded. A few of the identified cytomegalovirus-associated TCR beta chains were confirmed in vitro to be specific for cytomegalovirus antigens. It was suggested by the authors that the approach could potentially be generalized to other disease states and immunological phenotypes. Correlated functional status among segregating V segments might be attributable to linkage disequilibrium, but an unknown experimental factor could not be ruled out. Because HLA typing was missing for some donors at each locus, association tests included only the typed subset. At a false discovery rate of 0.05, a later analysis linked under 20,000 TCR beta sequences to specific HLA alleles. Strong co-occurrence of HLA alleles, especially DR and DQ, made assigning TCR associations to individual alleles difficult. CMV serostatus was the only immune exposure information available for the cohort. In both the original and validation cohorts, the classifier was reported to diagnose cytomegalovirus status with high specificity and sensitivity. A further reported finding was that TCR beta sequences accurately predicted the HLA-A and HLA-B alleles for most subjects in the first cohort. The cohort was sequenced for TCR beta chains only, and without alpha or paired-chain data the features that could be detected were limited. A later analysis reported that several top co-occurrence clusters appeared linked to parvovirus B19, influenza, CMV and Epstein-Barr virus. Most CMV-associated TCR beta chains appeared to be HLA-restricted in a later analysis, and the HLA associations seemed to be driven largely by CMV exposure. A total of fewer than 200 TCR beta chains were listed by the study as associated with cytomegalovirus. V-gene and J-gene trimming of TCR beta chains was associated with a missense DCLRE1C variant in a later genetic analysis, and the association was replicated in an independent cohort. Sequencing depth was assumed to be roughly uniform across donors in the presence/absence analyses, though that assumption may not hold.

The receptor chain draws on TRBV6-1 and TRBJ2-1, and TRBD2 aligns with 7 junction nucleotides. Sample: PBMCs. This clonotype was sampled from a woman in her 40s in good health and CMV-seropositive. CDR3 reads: CASGDSLSGKSTMRQFF. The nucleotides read TGTGCCAGCGGTGACAGTCTCAGCGGGAAGTCAACAATGAGGCAGTTCTTC.